Given below is one T cell receptor beta chain in context. The antigen is undetermined. These data come from a study of OX40 agonist ivuxolimab in advanced cancers. The overall study: Ivuxolimab doses were 0.01, 0.1, 0.3, 1.5, 3 or 10 mg/kg every 2 weeks.

Study-level results: On average, CD8+ T cells showed a greater number of expanded clones than CD4+.

Autoimmune disease history or systemic immunosuppression was exclusionary. Generated by immunoSEQ multiplex PCR, the TCRdb table keeps only in-frame clones and is missing some. This sample carries tens of thousands of clones, roughly 80% of them seen once, and the ten largest clones take approximately 1.9%. Trimming removed 1 base from V and 0 bases from J, with 15 bases in between. Germline CDR1 reads KGHSY; CDR2 reads FQNENV. The CDR3 totals 17 residues. The sample was CD4+ or CD8+ T cells sorted from blood, taken in a trial of the OX40 agonist ivuxolimab. The origin of this receptor is an adult with an advanced solid tumor such as melanoma, head and neck, liver or kidney cancer. The chain joins TRBV16 to TRBJ1-1, with D possibly being TRBD1 (6 bases). As DNA, the CDR3 is TGTGCCAGCAGCCAATATCCACCAGGGGACATGAACACTGAAGCTTTCTTT. Protein sequence: CASSQYPPGDMNTEAFF.